This T cell receptor (beta chain) was sequenced in a study of CXCR3-negative and CXCR3-positive naive CD8 T cells. Study-wide results and limits: Naive cells with CXCR3 showed TRB CDR3s that were more hydrophobic than those in CXCR3-negative naive cells.

The V gene's germline CDR1 is MNHEY and CDR2 SVGEGT. There are 15 residues in the CDR3. At 300,000 to 350,000 cells each, triplicate sorts were carried out for each CD8+ T cell subset. Details on this clonotype: Its antigen is not identified.

Via 5' RACE with UMI labels, TRB cDNA libraries were prepared. TCRdb re-called the 5' RACE reads; every CDR3 protein appears as one record, without DNA. In total, the table holds 120,000 to 150,000 distinct CDR3 sequences. The sequence came from a human donor in good health. Some clones in this sample may be carry-over from other donors' samples. The rearrangement joins TRBV6-2 or TRBV6-3 to TRBJ2-7; TCRdb's D call of TRBD1 is untestable without DNA. The sample taken for sequencing was naive CXCR3+ CD8+ T cells from blood. Subset of the sample: CD45RO-CCR7+CD27+CD95- naive CD8+ T cells expressing CXCR3 (TNR3+). This chain's CDR3 is CASSPQGTSSYEQYF.